The T cell receptor (beta chain) under discussion was sequenced for a study of regulatory T cells in long-lasting Graves disease. Study outcomes and limitations: Samples came from peripheral blood alone, without thyroid tissue.

CDR3-region Arm-PCR and iRepertoire HTBI primers produced the TCR beta libraries. TCRdb re-analysed the multiplex PCR reads in MiXCR, keeping a single row per CDR3 protein. This table has approximately 540,000 distinct CDR3 sequences, around 12% appearing once. The sample holds a few counts of this clonotype. Its matching antigen is unknown. The CDR3 covers 16 residues. Germline V gene lookup returns CDR1 MNHNS and CDR2 SASEGT. V lost 8 bases, J lost 3 bases, and 22 bases lay in between. The time point denotes: newly diagnosed GD, antithyroid drugs for less than 3 months. PBMC-extracted RNA yielded the TCR library. These data are also associated with another study on T cells in Graves' hyperthyroidism and ophthalmopathy. From that report: The TCR CDR3 was amplified in a first-round RT-PCR using the HTBI primer set.

This TCR came from a woman between 25 and 40 years old with Graves disease. This rearrangement joins TRBV6-1 to TRBJ2-5, with D maybe TRBD2 (6 bases). This specimen consisted of peripheral blood mononuclear cells (PBMCs), obtained at new diagnosis, from a patient treated with antithyroid drugs. CDR3 loop: CASLQSPAAGKETQYF. DNA of the CDR3: TGTGCCAGCCTCCAGTCGCCCGCTGCGGGAAAAGAGACCCAGTACTTC.